This T cell receptor beta chain was found in a study of cytomegalovirus exposure and HLA in healthy donors. Study-wide results and caveats: V- and J-gene trimming of TCR beta was linked (in a later analysis) to a missense DCLRE1C variant.

For this donor, CMV serostatus was not recorded. Notes on this clone: No antigen is known for it.

CDR1 is SGHRS, CDR2 YFSETQ, per germline. Trimming shortened V by 1 base and J by 8 bases, and 12 bases separated the two germline ends. The CDR3 is made up of 13 amino acids. The study ran its PCR with 60 Vbeta and 13 Jbeta primers. The assay was immunoSEQ multiplex PCR, and TCRdb's table has in-frame clones only and misses some. The sample lists around 120,000 clones; over 60% were seen once. This chain joins TRBV5-1 and TRBJ1-2; D is possibly TRBD1 (5 bases). The clonotype comes from a human donor in good health. Sequencing was done on a sample of PBMCs. This CDR3 reads CASSLIWGVGYTF. The CDR3 DNA reads TGCGCCAGCAGCTTGATTTGGGGGGTCGGCTACACCTTC.